A single sample is the source of the 30 T cell receptor beta chains below, sequenced in a study of shared clonotypes between healthy human individuals. CD45RO negativity and positive selection for CCR7 defined naive CD8 cells, a population that excluded terminally differentiated effector memory CD45RA+ cells. The table came from immunoSEQ multiplex PCR; TCRdb's copy has only in-frame clones and leaves some out. Of about 2 million clones in the sample, approximately 94% are singletons; the top ten hold 0.85% to 1.2%. Material: naive CD8+ T cells sorted from blood. Every receptor here comes from a man between 18 and 29 years old in good health.

The V call is TRBV11-3, the J call TRBJ1-3; no clear D gene. CDR1 is SGHNT and CDR2 is YENEEA in the germline V gene. V was shortened by 3 bases and J by 0 bases, with 15 bases between the two germline ends. The CDR3 has 17 amino acids. The DNA of the CDR3 is TGTGCCAGCAGCTTCTCATTCGGAAATGTCTCTGGAAACACCATATATTTT. This translates into CASSFSFGNVSGNTIYF. Based on the CDR3 plus reference TRBV11-3 and TRBJ1-3, the full variable domain is EAGVVQSPRYKIIEKKQPVAFWCNPISGHNTLYWYLQNLGQGPELLIRYENEEAVDDSQLPKDRFSAERLKGVDSTLKIQPAELGDSAVYLCASSFSFGNVSGNTIYFGEGSWLTVV.

A word on this clone: The same CDR3 can be traced to other DNA sequences in this sample. The CDR3 spells CASSLMAGGYNEQFF. The CDR3 DNA is TGTGCCAGCAGTTTAATGGCAGGGGGCTACAATGAGCAGTTCTTC. The chain links TRBV27 to TRBJ2-1; TRBD1 aligns across 7 bases. Unmatched junction bases numbered 4, after V lost 2 bases and J lost 3 bases. Germline CDR1 is MNHEY and CDR2 is SMNVEV (reference sequence). The CDR3 consists of 15 residues.

The rearrangement links TRBV21-1 to TRBJ2-4; the D call of TRBD1 is as the table states it, not checked on the DNA. TRBV21-1 is reported as a pseudogene. The CDR3 length is 19 residues. In DNA, the CDR3 is TGTGCCAGCAGACCCTTAGGGGCCTCGACAGTTCTAGCCAAAAACATTCAGTACTTC. Translated: CASRPLGASTVLAKNIQYF.

V usage is TRBV7-2 and J usage is TRBJ2-1; 8 bases map to TRBD2. V dropped 6 bases and J dropped 8; count of bases not matched to a gene: 18. CDR3 size: 17 residues. Germline-derived CDR1 and CDR2 are SGHTA and FQGNSA. The CDR3 DNA is TGTGCCAGCAGTTTTGTGGCCGGGAGGGCCCTCGCAGATGAGCAGTTCTTC. Protein product: CASSFVAGRALADEQFF.

The rearrangement uses TRBV9 and TRBJ1-2, with 12 nucleotides matching TRBD1. J was trimmed by 6 bases and V by 3 bases; bases with no gene match: 9. Germline CDR1 and CDR2: SGDLS and YYNGEE. The CDR3 runs to 16 residues. CDR3: CASSARRDRGLHGYTF. As DNA, the CDR3 is TGTGCCAGCAGCGCCCGCAGGGACAGGGGGCTTCATGGCTACACCTTC.

This chain uses TRBV15 with TRBJ1-4, with 8 bases matching TRBD1. The junction had 11 bases not matched to a gene; V was cut back by 5 bases and J by 0 bases. The CDR3 is 18 residues long. Germline V gives CDR1 LNHNV, CDR2 YYDKDF (reference sequence). In nucleotides, the CDR3 is TGTGCCACCAGCGGGACAGGTTTTAATTTCGCAACTAATGAAAAACTGTTTTTT. The encoded protein is CATSGTGFNFATNEKLFF.

The chain combines TRBV6-1 with TRBJ1-1, with D tentatively TRBD1 (5 bases). Germline loops: CDR1 MNHNS, CDR2 SASEGT. This CDR3 contains 14 residues. Trimming stripped 10 bases from V and 1 base from J, with 16 bases between. CDR3 sequence: CANLPGTENTEAFF. In DNA form, the CDR3 reads TGTGCCAACCTCCCAGGGACGGAGAACACTGAAGCTTTCTTT.

The chain links TRBV27 to TRBJ2-1; D is uncertain. CDR1 is MNHEY and CDR2 is SMNVEV in the germline V gene (reference sequence). Trimming left V 7 bases short and J 5 bases short, with 15 bases between. CDR3 length: 14 residues. CDR3 coding DNA: TGTGCCAGCACCTCCGGGCCGACTCACAATGAGCAGTTCTTC. Its protein is CASTSGPTHNEQFF.

Regarding this clone: Other DNA sequences in this specimen translate into the identical CDR3. This sequence joins TRBV5-6 and TRBJ1-1; D remains unclear. V was shortened by 1 base and J by 7 bases, with 5 bases between the two germline ends. The CDR3 is made up of 11 amino acids. Germline V gene data show CDR1 as SGHDT and CDR2 as YYEEEE. The CDR3 DNA sequence: TGTGCCAGCAGCTTGACCGGTGAAGCTTTCTTT. Translating gives CASSLTGEAFF. The full variable domain, in which reference TRBV5-6 and TRBJ1-1 provide the parts outside the CDR3, is DAGVTQSPTHLIKTRGQQVTLRCSPKSGHDTVSWYQQALGQGPQFIFQYYEEEERQRGNFPDRFSGHQFPNYSSELNVNALLLGDSALYLCASSLTGEAFFGQGTRLTVV.

This chain connects TRBV18 to TRBJ1-1; D not certain. Trimming removed 5 bases from V and 1 base from J, with 5 bases in between. Germline V lookup: CDR1 KGHSH, CDR2 LQKENI. This CDR3 has 12 amino acids. The CDR3 DNA sequence: TGTGCCAGCTCATCCGCGAACACTGAAGCTTTCTTT. Its protein product is CASSSANTEAFF.

V gene TRBV7-8 combines with J gene TRBJ2-1, with TRBD1 identical over 9 bases. The CDR3 is 14 amino acids. Germline CDR1 reads SGHVS; CDR2 reads FQNEAQ. J was trimmed by 5 bases and V by 5 bases; bases with no gene match: 4. The CDR3, as DNA: TGTGCCAGCAGCCCCGGGACAGGGAACAATGAGCAGTTCTTC. Translating it yields CASSPGTGNNEQFF.

CDR3 sequence (DNA): TGTGCCAGCAGCGCGGGACTAGGGGCCGAATTCTTC. It codes for CASSAGLGAEFF. The chain couples TRBV13 to TRBJ2-1; TRBD2 agrees at 8 bases. The CDR3 covers 12 residues. The V and J ends lost 5 bases and 16 bases, in that order; junction bases with no gene match: 10. Germline assignment: CDR1 PRHDT and CDR2 FYEKMQ (reference sequence).

This chain uses TRBV4-1 with TRBJ2-7; maybe TRBD2 (6 bases). The CDR3 has 15 residues. CDR1 is MGHRA and CDR2 is YSYEKL in the germline V gene. Trimming removed 3 bases from V and 0 bases from J, with 12 bases in between. CDR3 nucleotides: TGCGCCAGCAGCCACCGGGACTCCAGCTCCTACGAGCAGTACTTC. Translating it yields CASSHRDSSSYEQYF.

V usage is TRBV14 and J usage is TRBJ2-7, with 7 nucleotides matching TRBD2. CDR1 is SGHDN, CDR2 FVKESK, per germline. The CDR3 covers 16 residues. With V trimmed by 1 base and J by 3 bases, 9 bases remained unmatched. CDR3 sequence (DNA): TGTGCCAGCAGCCAAGGGCGACTAGCCGATATCTACGAGCAGTACTTC. Residues: CASSQGRLADIYEQYF.

Points on this clone: Distinct nucleotide sequences in the sample also encode this CDR3. The V call is TRBV5-6, the J call TRBJ2-3, with TRBD2 matching over 9 bases. Germline V gene data show CDR1 as SGHDT and CDR2 as YYEEEE. V shed 4 bases, J shed 0 bases, and the junction held 3 bases outside the gene matches. This CDR3 comprises 15 residues. CDR3 amino acids: CASSLGLASTDTQYF. The CDR3 nucleotides read TGTGCCAGCAGCCTAGGACTAGCGAGCACAGATACGCAGTATTTT.

The chain has TRBV14 and TRBJ2-5; D unclear. Looked up from germline, CDR1 is SGHDN and CDR2 is FVKESK. Trimming shortened V by 5 bases and J by 5 bases, and 15 bases separated the two germline ends. This CDR3 contains 14 residues. This CDR3 reads CASSVRDGSETQYF. The CDR3 DNA follows: TGTGCCAGCAGCGTAAGGGATGGATCGGAGACCCAGTACTTC.

The V gene is TRBV13, the J gene TRBJ2-7; D unclear. CDR1 is PRHDT, CDR2 FYEKMQ, per germline (reference sequence). The CDR3 sequence is 13 residues long. V was cut by 2 bases and J by 5 bases, with 10 bases left in between. In DNA form, the CDR3 reads TGTGCCAGCAGCTTATTTAGGGCCCACGAGCAGTACTTC. The encoded protein is CASSLFRAHEQYF. The full variable domain, its missing parts supplied by reference TRBV13 and TRBJ2-7, is AAGVIQSPRHLIKEKRETATLKCYPIPRHDTVYWYQQGPGQDPQFLISFYEKMQSDKGSIPDRFSAQQFSDYHSELNMSSLELGDSALYFCASSLFRAHEQYFGPGTRLTVT.

J is TRBJ2-1 and V is TRBV9; perhaps TRBD2 as D (5 bases). From germline, CDR1 is SGDLS and CDR2 YYNGEE. The germline V and J ends were trimmed by 0 bases and 7 bases, with 14 bases remaining between them. The CDR3 is made up of 15 amino acids. In DNA, the CDR3 is TGTGCCAGCAGCGTAGGTGGGAGTACGACGAATGAGCAGTTCTTC. Protein product: CASSVGGSTTNEQFF.

The genes are TRBV15 and TRBJ2-7; D is unresolved. The CDR3 spans 13 residues. V lost 5 bases to trimming and J lost 2 bases, with 10 bases between them. Germline-derived CDR1 and CDR2 are LNHNV and YYDKDF (reference sequence). The CDR3 bases are TGTGCCACCAGCTATACCCCGGCCTACGAGCAGTACTTC. Translating gives CATSYTPAYEQYF.

The V gene is TRBV29-1, the J gene TRBJ1-1; no reliable D call. Germline lookup yields CDR1 SQVTM and CDR2 ANQGSEA. CDR3 length equals 13 residues. The V end was cut by 4 bases, the J end by 1 base, with 10 bases between. CDR3: CSVGAFGNTEAFF. The CDR3 DNA sequence: TGCAGCGTTGGGGCCTTCGGGAACACTGAAGCTTTCTTT.

The chain joins TRBV11-2 to TRBJ2-7; tentatively, D is TRBD2 (5 bases). Trimming shortened V by 1 base and J by 2 bases, and 15 bases separated the two germline ends. Germline assignment: CDR1 SGHAT and CDR2 FQNNGV. The length of the CDR3 is 16 residues. The chain's CDR3 is CASSLARGEVTYEQYF. The CDR3 DNA is TGTGCCAGCAGCTTAGCTCGGGGAGAAGTGACCTACGAGCAGTACTTC.

This chain links TRBV27 with TRBJ2-7; TRBD2 might be the D (6 bases). Per germline, CDR1 MNHEY and CDR2 SMNVEV (reference sequence). CDR3 size: 14 residues. Trimming shortened V by 2 bases and J by 2 bases, and 10 bases separated the two germline ends. This CDR3 is CASSLSGPAYEQYF. The CDR3 DNA sequence: TGTGCCAGCAGTTTAAGCGGGCCCGCCTACGAGCAGTACTTC.

This clone has just one count. The rearrangement joins TRBV5-1 to TRBJ2-5; either TRBD1 or TRBD2 may supply D (6 bases each). The germline V gene has CDR1 SGHRS and CDR2 YFSETQ. This CDR3 is built from 16 residues. The ends were cut back, 0 bases at V and 2 bases at J, with 14 bases in the middle. The CDR3, as DNA: TGCGCCAGCAGCTTGGAGGGGGGCCGAACGCAAGAGACCCAGTACTTC. Translated, it gives CASSLEGGRTQETQYF.

V usage is TRBV9 and J usage is TRBJ2-3; 7 nucleotides align to TRBD2. This CDR3 is built from 18 residues. In germline, CDR1 is SGDLS, CDR2 YYNGEE. With V trimmed by 3 bases and J by 0 bases, 13 bases remained unmatched. CDR3 coding DNA: TGTGCCAGCAGCGCTCCCCTCACCGCGGGGGTTAGCACAGATACGCAGTATTTT. It translates to CASSAPLTAGVSTDTQYF. The full variable domain, completed using reference TRBV9 and TRBJ2-3, is DSGVTQTPKHLITATGQRVTLRCSPRSGDLSVYWYQQSLDQGLQFLIQYYNGEERAKGNILERFSAQQFPDLHSELNLSSLELGDSALYFCASSAPLTAGVSTDTQYFGPGTRLTVL.

This clone was observed a single time. The chain links TRBV7-6 to TRBJ2-3; D ambiguous. The CDR3 contains 12 residues. CDR1 SGHVS and CDR2 FNYEAQ come from the germline V gene. V dropped 4 bases and J dropped 5 bases, with 7 bases sitting between them. The DNA of the CDR3 is TGTGCCAGCAGCTCGTTCCGAGATACGCAGTATTTT. Its protein is CASSSFRDTQYF.

This rearrangement joins TRBV5-6 to TRBJ2-3; D remains ambiguous. The germline V gene has CDR1 SGHDT and CDR2 YYEEEE. The CDR3 is 14 residues long. Between the trimmed V and J ends, which lost 0 bases and 2 bases, there was a span of 7 bases. In nucleotides, the CDR3 is TGTGCCAGCAGCTTGGGGCAGATCACAGATACGCAGTATTTT. Translating gives CASSLGQITDTQYF.

In regard to this clone: Distinct nucleotide sequences in the sample also encode this CDR3. The V and J genes are TRBV27 and TRBJ2-7, with D possibly TRBD1 on 6 matching bases. CDR3 length equals 13 residues. V lost 3 bases and J lost 3, with 9 bases in between. CDR1 is MNHEY, CDR2 SMNVEV, per germline (reference sequence). The CDR3 spells CASSLAGDYEQYF. DNA for the CDR3: TGTGCCAGCAGTTTGGCAGGGGACTACGAGCAGTACTTC.

The chain uses TRBV7-9 and TRBJ2-1; perhaps TRBD2 as D (6 bases). Germline V gene lookup returns CDR1 SEHNR and CDR2 FQNEAQ (reference sequence). The CDR3 loop spans 14 amino acids. Trimming removed 0 bases from V and 9 bases from J, with 12 bases in between. The CDR3 spells CASSLARQGGEQFF. The CDR3 DNA reads as TGTGCCAGCAGCTTAGCGCGGCAGGGAGGTGAGCAGTTCTTC.

Concerning this clone: Distinct nucleotide sequences in the sample also encode this CDR3. The chain carries TRBV12-5 and TRBJ2-5; the match to TRBD2 covers 8 bases. This CDR3 has 14 residues. Germline CDR1 and CDR2: LGHNT and FRNRAP. V shed 6 bases, J shed 1 base, and the junction held 4 bases outside the gene matches. CDR3 protein: CASGPGGGQETQYF. In nucleotides, the CDR3 is TGTGCTAGTGGCCCCGGGGGGGGCCAAGAGACCCAGTACTTC.

The chain has TRBV4-1 and TRBJ2-7; 8 nucleotides agree with TRBD2. The germline V gene has CDR1 MGHRA and CDR2 YSYEKL. V was pared by 5 bases and J by 5 bases, with 14 bases of the junction left unmatched. The CDR3 length is 16 residues. CDR3 coding DNA: TGCGCCAGCAGCAGCTCCCTCGGGGGGGGGCTCAACGAGCAGTACTTC. Translating gives CASSSSLGGGLNEQYF.